A selection of T cell receptor beta chains follows, all from one sample in a study of cytomegalovirus exposure and HLA in healthy donors. Here immunoSEQ multiplex PCR was the method, and the copy in TCRdb shows in-frame clones only, minus some. The profile shows some 180,000 clones, about three quarters of them singletons. The sample comprised PBMCs. Receptors originate from a man between 18 and 29 years old in good health and CMV-seronegative. The CDR3 runs from the conserved cysteine through the conserved F or W. D genes are given only for firm matches.

>.|15|TRBV4-3|TRBJ2-5
CASSQDLTRKETQYF
>.|14|TRBV15|TRBJ1-5
CATSRGGGPQPQHF
>TRBD2|16|TRBV7-9|TRBJ2-1
CASSPSGRGTYNEQFF
>TRBD1|15|TRBV11-1|TRBJ2-7
CASNNMAGGIYEQYF
>.|13|TRBV5-6|TRBJ2-7
CASTLGQAYEQYF
>TRBD1|17|TRBV4-1|TRBJ1-2
CASSHYRGERANYGYTF
>TRBD2|16|TRBV5-5|TRBJ2-5
CASSLGSSGGQETQYF
>.|13|TRBV30|TRBJ2-7
CACDSGDSYEQYF
>.|14|TRBV6-5|TRBJ2-5
CASSPGGEQETQYF
>TRBD1|14|TRBV7-9|TRBJ1-1
CASREGGLNTEAFF
>.|15|TRBV6-5|TRBJ1-1
CASSYREGLNTEAFF
>TRBD1|13|TRBV25-1|TRBJ1-2
CASSPNQGASYTF
>.|15|TRBV11-3|TRBJ2-7
CASSLGGQRNYEQYF
>.|14|TRBV5-6|TRBJ1-4
CASSYDRYNEKLFF
>.|14|TRBV7-3|TRBJ2-2
CASKHGRESGELFF
>.|13|TRBV27|TRBJ2-2
CASSLGGPGELFF
>.|15|TRBV5-5|TRBJ2-2
CASTPVRVHTGELFF
>.|16|TRBV7-9|TRBJ2-7
CASSQGLPTTTYEQYF
>.|14|TRBV4-1|TRBJ1-1
CASRLGLRETEAFF
>.|13|TRBV27|TRBJ2-1
CASSFEGDNEQFF
>.|13|TRBV6-5|TRBJ2-7
CASSYRGDREQYF
>.|14|TRBV7-9|TRBJ2-3
CASSSLAVKDTQYF
>.|14|TRBV18|TRBJ1-2
CASSPSGGRVGYTF
>.|17|TRBV15|TRBJ2-1
CATSSPTSPSGNNEQFF
>TRBD2|16|TRBV6-5|TRBJ2-7
CASSYRGTSVPYEQYF
>.|13|TRBV12-5|TRBJ1-1
CASGPSGYTEAFF
>.|16|TRBV30|TRBJ2-2
CAWSTSPTPYTGELFF
>.|15|TRBV14|TRBJ2-7
CASSQVVGSSYEQYF
>TRBD2|17|TRBV5-6|TRBJ2-7
CASSFTPLLAGRYEQYF
>TRBD2|15|TRBV6-4|TRBJ2-1
CASSSSGGIYNEQFF
>TRBD1|16|TRBV4-1|TRBJ2-5
CASSRMTGRAQETQYF
>.|15|TRBV4-2|TRBJ1-4
CASSQDPGDEEKLFF
>.|15|TRBV7-9|TRBJ1-1
CASSLGAGLNTEAFF
>.|13|TRBV19|TRBJ1-1
CASSMGWGTRAFF
>TRBD2|14|TRBV4-3|TRBJ2-7
CASSLTSGSYEQYF
>.|14|TRBV6-5|TRBJ2-5
CASSYAGFGETQYF
>.|14|TRBV5-4|TRBJ2-3
CASTWTLKGDTQYF
>.|16|TRBV19|TRBJ2-5
CASRNGPAGEGETQYF
>TRBD2|15|TRBV19|TRBJ2-1
CASKSGGRQYNEQFF
>.|14|TRBV5-4|TRBJ2-3
CASSLGLAGDTQYF
>.|13|TRBV6-5|TRBJ1-1
CASSYGPGSGAFF
>.|18|TRBV5-4|TRBJ2-3
CASSSPIHEGYGTDTQYF
>TRBD2|17|TRBV28|TRBJ2-7
CASSRGRASGSIYEQYF
>.|13|TRBV9|TRBJ1-2
CASSSKGGRGYTF
>TRBD1|16|TRBV6-6|TRBJ1-2
CASSPRGNSANYGYTF
>TRBD1|15|TRBV30|TRBJ1-4
CAWSAPRGRLEKLFF
>.|12|TRBV29-1|TRBJ2-7
CSVSGDSYEQYF
>TRBD1|13|TRBV7-3|TRBJ1-1
CASSQDRGAEAFF
>.|15|TRBV7-3|TRBJ2-3
CASSLVPGRPDTQYF
>.|16|TRBV4-2|TRBJ2-1
CASSQAEGGSYNEQFF
>TRBD1|15|TRBV9|TRBJ2-7
CASSAGQGGGYEQYF
>TRBD1|17|TRBV14|TRBJ2-7
CASSRGGLRDRDYEQYF
>TRBD1|15|TRBV5-1|TRBJ1-6
CASSFATGDNSPLHF
>.|14|TRBV19|TRBJ2-2
CASSSPRGTGELFF
>.|16|TRBV19|TRBJ1-1
CAHQGRRASVNTEAFF
>TRBD1|14|TRBV6-6|TRBJ1-5
CATRNRGSNQPQHF